What follows describes a single T cell receptor (beta chain). The antigen remains unidentified. The sample originates from a study of immune evolution from preneoplasia to lung adenocarcinoma. Trimming at V came to 6 bases and at J to 5 bases, leaving 10 bases not matched to a gene. The CDR3 runs 15 residues. Germline assignment: CDR1 SNHLY and CDR2 FYNNEI. After pathologic assessment, macro-dissection selected premalignant or tumor cells for extraction. The repertoire was sequenced with immunoSEQ multiplex PCR; TCRdb's copy has only in-frame clones and lacks some. The data contain about 7,300 clones, around 70% of them singletons. Overall study results and limits: Top clone frequencies peaked in normal lung, apparently declining through invasive adenocarcinoma.

This chain connects TRBV2 to TRBJ1-2, with TRBD1 identical over 9 bases. The TCR was taken from a donor older than 65 with lung adenocarcinoma. Some clones in this sample may be carry-over from other donors' samples. Sequenced material: FFPE lung adenocarcinoma in situ tissue. The CDR3 DNA is TGTGCCAGCAGGGTACAGGGGGCGCGGGGATATGGCTACACCTTC. This gives the protein CASRVQGARGYGYTF.